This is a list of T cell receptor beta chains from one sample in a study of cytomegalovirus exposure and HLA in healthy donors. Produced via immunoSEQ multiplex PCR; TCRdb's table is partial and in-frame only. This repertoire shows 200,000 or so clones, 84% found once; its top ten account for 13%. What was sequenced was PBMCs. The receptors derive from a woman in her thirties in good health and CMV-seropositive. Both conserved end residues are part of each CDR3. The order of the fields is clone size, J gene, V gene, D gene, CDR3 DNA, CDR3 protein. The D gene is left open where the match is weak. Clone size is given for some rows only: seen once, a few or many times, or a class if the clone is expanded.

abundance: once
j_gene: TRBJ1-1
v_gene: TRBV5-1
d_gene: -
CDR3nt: TGCGCCAGCAGCTGGGATCCTGGACGGATCGGGAGAGCTTTCTTT
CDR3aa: CASSWDPGRIGRAFF

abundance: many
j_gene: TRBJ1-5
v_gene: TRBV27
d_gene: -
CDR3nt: TGTGCCAGCAGTTCAGGGTCCAATCAGCCCCAGCATTTT
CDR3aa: CASSSGSNQPQHF

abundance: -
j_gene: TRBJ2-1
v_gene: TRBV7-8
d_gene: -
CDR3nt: TGTGCCAGCAGCTTTCAAGCGATGCCCCGCTCCTACAATGAGCAGTTCTTC
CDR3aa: CASSFQAMPRSYNEQFF

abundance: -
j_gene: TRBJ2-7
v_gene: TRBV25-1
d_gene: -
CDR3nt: TGTGCCAGCACCCTTGACCGAGAGGGAATCTACGAGCAGTACTTC
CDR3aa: CASTLDREGIYEQYF

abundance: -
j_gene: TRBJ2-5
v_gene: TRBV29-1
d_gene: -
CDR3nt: TGCAGCGTGGGCGGGGGCTCCGGGGAGACCCAGTACTTC
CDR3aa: CSVGGGSGETQYF

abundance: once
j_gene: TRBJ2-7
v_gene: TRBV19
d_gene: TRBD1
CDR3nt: TGTGCCAGTAGTAATGACAGGGTTTCCTACGAGCAGTACTTC
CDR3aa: CASSNDRVSYEQYF

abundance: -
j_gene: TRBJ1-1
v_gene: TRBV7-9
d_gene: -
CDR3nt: TGTGCCAGCAGCTCCGATTTGGTAATGCGGGCTTTCTTT
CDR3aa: CASSSDLVMRAFF

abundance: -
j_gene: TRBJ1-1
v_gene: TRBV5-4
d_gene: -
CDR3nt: TGTGCCAGCAAGCACAGCATGAACACTGAAGCTTTCTTT
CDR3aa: CASKHSMNTEAFF

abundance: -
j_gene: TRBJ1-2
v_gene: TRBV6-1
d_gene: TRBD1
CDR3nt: TGTGCCAGCAGTGTACGCCGGGACAGGGGGGGAGGCTATGGCTACACCTTC
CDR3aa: CASSVRRDRGGGYGYTF

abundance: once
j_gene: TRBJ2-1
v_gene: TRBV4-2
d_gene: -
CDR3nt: TGTGCCAGCAGCCAAGATCGCGGTATTCGACAGAGATCTGGGAATGAGCAGTTCTTC
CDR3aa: CASSQDRGIRQRSGNEQFF

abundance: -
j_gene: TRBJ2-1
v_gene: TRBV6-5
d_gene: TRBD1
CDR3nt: TGTGCCAGCAGTTCTCGGACAGGTTTAATCGGGCAGTTCTTC
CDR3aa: CASSSRTGLIGQFF

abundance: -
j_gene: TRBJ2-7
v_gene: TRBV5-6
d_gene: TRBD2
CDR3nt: TGTGCCAGCAGCTACACCGGGACTAGGATCTACGAGCAGTACTTC
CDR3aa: CASSYTGTRIYEQYF

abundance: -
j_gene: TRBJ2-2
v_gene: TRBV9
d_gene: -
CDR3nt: TGTGCCAGCAGCCCCGGGGGGCAGGTTCATAACACCGGGGAGCTGTTTTTT
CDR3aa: CASSPGGQVHNTGELFF

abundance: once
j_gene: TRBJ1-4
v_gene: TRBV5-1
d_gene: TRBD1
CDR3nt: TGCGCCAGCAGCGGCTCGACCGGGACAGGGGGCGGCGTTGGGGAAAAACTGTTTTTT
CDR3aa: CASSGSTGTGGGVGEKLFF

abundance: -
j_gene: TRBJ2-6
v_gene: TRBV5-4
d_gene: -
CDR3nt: TGTGCCAGCAGCTTGCTTTCTGGGGCCAACGTCCTGACTTTC
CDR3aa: CASSLLSGANVLTF

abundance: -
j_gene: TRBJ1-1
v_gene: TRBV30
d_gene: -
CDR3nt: TGTGCCTGGAGATTAGTAGGGGTCTCTGAAGCTTTCTTT
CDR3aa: CAWRLVGVSEAFF

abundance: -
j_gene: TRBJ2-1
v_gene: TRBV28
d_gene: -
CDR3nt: TGTGCCAGCAGTTTACGGGGGGCTCCAATAAACCACAATGAGCAGTTCTTC
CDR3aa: CASSLRGAPINHNEQFF

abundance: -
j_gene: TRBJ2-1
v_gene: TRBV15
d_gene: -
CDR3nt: TGTGCCACCAGCGCACGAACGGACTGGAGTAATGAGCAGTTCTTC
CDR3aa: CATSARTDWSNEQFF

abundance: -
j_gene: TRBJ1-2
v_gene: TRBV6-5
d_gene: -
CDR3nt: TGTGCCAGCAGCCTTTCTTGGCCGGGGGACTATGGCTACACCTTC
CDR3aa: CASSLSWPGDYGYTF

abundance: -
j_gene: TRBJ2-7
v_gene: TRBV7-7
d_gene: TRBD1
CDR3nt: TGTGCTAGCAGCTTAGCAGGGGGTTCCTACGAGCAGTACTTC
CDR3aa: CASSLAGGSYEQYF

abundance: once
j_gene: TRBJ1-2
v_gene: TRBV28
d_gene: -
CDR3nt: TGTGCCAGCAGTTTTGGGCAAAACTATGGCTACACCTTC
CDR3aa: CASSFGQNYGYTF

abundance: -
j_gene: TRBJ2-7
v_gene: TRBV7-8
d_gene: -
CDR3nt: TGTGCCAGCAGCTTAGCACGTTGGACGGGAGCGGTTCTCTACGAGCAGTACTTC
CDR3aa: CASSLARWTGAVLYEQYF

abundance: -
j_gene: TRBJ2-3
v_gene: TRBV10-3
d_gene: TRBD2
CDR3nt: TGTGCCATCAGTACAGCGGGAGCGGCAGATACGCAGTATTTT
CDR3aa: CAISTAGAADTQYF

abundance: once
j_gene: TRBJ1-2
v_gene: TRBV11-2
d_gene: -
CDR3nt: TGTGCCAGCAGCTTTTCGAACTATGGCTACACCTTC
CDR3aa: CASSFSNYGYTF

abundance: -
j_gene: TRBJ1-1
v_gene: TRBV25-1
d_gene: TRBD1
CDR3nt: TGTGCCAGCAGTGCCTACAACAGGGGGCGAGCCACTGAAGCTTTCTTT
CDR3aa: CASSAYNRGRATEAFF

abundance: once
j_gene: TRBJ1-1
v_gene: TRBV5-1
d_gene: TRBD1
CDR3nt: TGCGCCAGCACCCTCAGGGGGGACACTGAAGCTTTCTTT
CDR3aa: CASTLRGDTEAFF

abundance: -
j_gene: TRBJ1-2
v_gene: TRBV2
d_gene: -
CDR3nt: TGTGCCAGCAGTACAGGGATTTCCAGTGGCTACACCTTC
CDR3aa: CASSTGISSGYTF

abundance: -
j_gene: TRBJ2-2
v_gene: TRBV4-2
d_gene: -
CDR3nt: TGTGCCAGCAGCCCCCCGTCTCGGGGGGAGCTGTTTTTT
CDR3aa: CASSPPSRGELFF

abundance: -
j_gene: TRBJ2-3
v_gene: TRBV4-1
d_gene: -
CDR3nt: TGCGCCAGCAGCCAAGACTTCAGGGCAACAGATACGCAGTATTTT
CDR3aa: CASSQDFRATDTQYF

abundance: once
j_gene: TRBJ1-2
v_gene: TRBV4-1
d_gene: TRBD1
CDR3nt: TGCGCCAGCAGCGAATCTCTAGGACAGGAAGCTAACTATGGCTACACCTTC
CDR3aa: CASSESLGQEANYGYTF

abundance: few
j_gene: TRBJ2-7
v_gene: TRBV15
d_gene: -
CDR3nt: TGTGCCACCAGTCACAAGCGGCTAGCGTATCAGTACTTC
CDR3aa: CATSHKRLAYQYF

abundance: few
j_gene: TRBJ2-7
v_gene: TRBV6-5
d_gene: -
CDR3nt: TGTGCCAGCAGTTACGCGGGGATAGAGCAGTACTTC
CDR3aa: CASSYAGIEQYF

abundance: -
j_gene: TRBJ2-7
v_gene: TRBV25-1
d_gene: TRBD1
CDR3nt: TGTGCCAGCAGTGAGTTGTCACAGGGGGCATACGAGCAGTACTTC
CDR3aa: CASSELSQGAYEQYF

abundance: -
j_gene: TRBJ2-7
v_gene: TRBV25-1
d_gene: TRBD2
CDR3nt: TGTGCCAGCAGTGGGGGGGGGTACGAGCAGTACTTC
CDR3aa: CASSGGGYEQYF

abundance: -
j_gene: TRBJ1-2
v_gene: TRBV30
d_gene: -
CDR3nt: TGTGCCTGGAGTAACCAGGCGTGGTATGGCTACACCTTC
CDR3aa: CAWSNQAWYGYTF

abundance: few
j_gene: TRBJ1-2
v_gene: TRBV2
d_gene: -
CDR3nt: TGTGCCAGCAGACCGGGGTATGGCTACACCTTC
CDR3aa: CASRPGYGYTF

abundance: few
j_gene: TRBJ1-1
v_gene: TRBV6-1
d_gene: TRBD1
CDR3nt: TGTGCCAGCAGTGAAAGGGACAGAAAAGTGCAAGCTTTCTTT
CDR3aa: CASSERDRKVQAFF

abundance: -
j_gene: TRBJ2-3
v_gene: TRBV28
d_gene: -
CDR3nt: TGTGCCAGCAGTCCACACTCCGACACACCCACAGATACGCAGTATTTT
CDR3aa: CASSPHSDTPTDTQYF

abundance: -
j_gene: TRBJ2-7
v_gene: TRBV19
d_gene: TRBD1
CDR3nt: TGTGCCAGTAGACAAACAGGGGTATACGAGCAGTACTTC
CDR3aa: CASRQTGVYEQYF

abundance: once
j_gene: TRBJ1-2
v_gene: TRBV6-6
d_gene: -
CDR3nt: TGTGCCAGCAGTTCCTCCGGGACATCCTATGGCTACACCTTC
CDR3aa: CASSSSGTSYGYTF

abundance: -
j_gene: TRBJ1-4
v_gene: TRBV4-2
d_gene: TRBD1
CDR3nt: TGTGCCAGCAGCCCGGACAGGAATGAAAAACTGTTTTTT
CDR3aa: CASSPDRNEKLFF

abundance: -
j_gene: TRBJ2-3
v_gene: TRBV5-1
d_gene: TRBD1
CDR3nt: TGCGCCAGCAGCTTGGGGACAGGGGGCACTAGAAGCACAGATACGCAGTATTTT
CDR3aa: CASSLGTGGTRSTDTQYF

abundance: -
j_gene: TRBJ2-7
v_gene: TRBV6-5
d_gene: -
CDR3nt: TGTGCCAGCAGTTACTTGGCTGCGGCCGAGCAGTACTTC
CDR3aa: CASSYLAAAEQYF

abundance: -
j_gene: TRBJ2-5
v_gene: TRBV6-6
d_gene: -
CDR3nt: TGTGCCAGCAGTTACTCGAGTACCCGATACCAAGAGACCCAGTACTTC
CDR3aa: CASSYSSTRYQETQYF

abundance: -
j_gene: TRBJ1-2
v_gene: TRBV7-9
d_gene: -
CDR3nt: TGTGCCAGCAGCATACCAGGGTCCTATGGCTACACCTTC
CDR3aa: CASSIPGSYGYTF

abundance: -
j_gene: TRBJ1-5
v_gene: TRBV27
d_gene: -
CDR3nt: TGTGCCAGCAGCCCAGGGGGCAATCAGCCCCAGCATTTT
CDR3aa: CASSPGGNQPQHF